This T cell receptor (beta chain) was sequenced in a study of T cells in Graves' hyperthyroidism and ophthalmopathy. Study-level background: Pretreatment peripheral blood was obtained at initial diagnosis.

Remarks on this clonotype: What it binds is unknown.

Those patients with uncontrolled infection, other autoimmune disease, pregnancy or lactation were excluded. This sample holds PBMCs from 8.5 to 10 ml fresh peripheral blood. Amplification targeted TCR beta CDR3 regions from RNA transcripts. The TCR CDR3 first-round RT-PCR relied on the HTBI primer set. Using its own MiXCR run on the multiplex PCR reads, TCRdb lists one record per CDR3 protein. This table holds 300,000 to 400,000 distinct CDR3 sequences, around 13% found once. Study-wide results and limits: Also found in blood were most expanded thyroid clonotypes above 0.001.

The TCR originated in a woman in her 30s with Graves' ophthalmopathy. The material sequenced was blood.

In nucleotides, the CDR3 is TGTGCCAGCAGCTTAGGTCCCAGCATGAACACTGAAGCTTTCTTT. This codes for CASSLGPSMNTEAFF. The rearrangement uses TRBV7-6 and TRBJ1-1; D call uncertain. Deletions cut 1 base from V and 0 bases from J, with 9 bases between. The germline gives CDR1 SGHVS, CDR2 FNYEAQ. This CDR3 has 15 residues. Looking up the rest from reference TRBV7-6 and TRBJ1-1 gives the full variable domain: GAGVSQSPRYKVTKRGQDVALRCDPISGHVSLYWYRQALGQGPEFLTYFNYEAQQDKSGLPNDRFSAERPEGSISTLTIQRTEQRDSAMYRCASSLGPSMNTEAFFGQGTRLTVV.